This T cell receptor beta chain emerged from a study of OX40 agonist ivuxolimab in advanced cancers. Overall study findings and caveats: The study found among the lowest clonal expansion in partial responders at 0.1-3.0 mg/kg.

This table comes from immunoSEQ multiplex PCR, and its TCRdb copy is limited to in-frame clones, with some not included. The profile covers fewer than 80,000 clones, with 65% to 90% appearing a single time and roughly 0.66% taken by the ten largest. About this clone: Its antigen is unidentified.

The V gene end was trimmed by 5 bases and the J gene end by 5 bases; junction bases not matched to a gene: 6. In germline, CDR1 is SGHTA, CDR2 FQGNSA. The CDR3 is 14 amino acids. This chain connects TRBV7-2 to TRBJ2-5, with 9 bases fitting TRBD1. The sequenced sample was CD4+ or CD8+ T cells sorted from blood, obtained in a trial of the OX40 agonist ivuxolimab. This clonotype was sampled from an adult with an advanced solid tumor such as melanoma, head and neck, liver or kidney cancer. Written as DNA, the CDR3 is TGTGCCAGCAGCCCGGGACAGGGTCATGAGACCCAGTACTTC. Protein sequence: CASSPGQGHETQYF.